This TCR beta chain was found in a study of blood T cell repertoires in COVID-19. The wider study: The United States, Italy and Spain provided the acute and convalescent COVID-19 samples. PBMCs, B-cell-depleted T cells, or T cells were the source of the cDNA or gDNA that made up the material.

Enrolment of Seattle patients took place during active infection, and they were followed longitudinally. Authors' analysis steps: Estimation of nucleated cell counts relied on the amplification of reference gene primers. The method was immunoSEQ multiplex PCR; TCRdb's version includes in-frame clones alone and lacks a portion of them. V and J calls and clone size come straight from that table; D and trimming were deduced from the DNA. The sample has about 370,000 clones, roughly 90% seen once. Germline V gene lookup returns CDR1 KGHSH and CDR2 LQKENI. The V and J ends lost 6 bases and 3 bases respectively, with 12 bases between them. The CDR3 is 13 amino acids. To note about this clone: At the DNA level, this CDR3 is encoded by other sequences in the same sample as well.

V gene TRBV18 combines with J gene TRBJ2-7, with D tentatively TRBD2 (5 bases). The specimen sequenced was peripheral blood. The sequence derives from a woman aged 25 to 45 with COVID-19, enrolled during active disease. CDR3 sequence: CASSPGLFYEQYV. DNA for the CDR3: TGTGCCAGCTCTCCCGGACTGTTCTACGAGCAGTACGTC.